The 28 T cell receptor beta chains below were found in one sample sequenced in a study of cytotoxic CD8 clonotypes in ibrutinib-treated CLL. Sequenced by immunoSEQ multiplex PCR; TCRdb stores in-frame clones only, minus some. The data contain approximately 320,000 clones, 67% of them singletons. The sequenced sample was PBMCs, obtained after 36 months of ibrutinib treatment. These receptors were taken from a human donor with chronic lymphocytic leukemia.

This sequence joins TRBV5-6 and TRBJ1-4; D remains unclear. CDR1 and CDR2 from the germline V gene are SGHDT and YYEEEE. Trimming took 1 base from V and 10 from J, leaving 8 bases between them. This CDR3 has 12 residues. CDR3 bases: TGTGCCAGCAGCTTGTGGGGAGCAAAACTGTTTTTT. Its translation is CASSLWGAKLFF. The full variable domain, in which reference TRBV5-6 and TRBJ1-4 provide the parts outside the CDR3, is DAGVTQSPTHLIKTRGQQVTLRCSPKSGHDTVSWYQQALGQGPQFIFQYYEEEERQRGNFPDRFSGHQFPNYSSELNVNALLLGDSALYLCASSLWGAKLFFGSGTQLSVL.

The chain carries TRBV6-6 and TRBJ2-7; possible D gene TRBD1, 7 bases. This CDR3 comprises 14 residues. Trimming removed 2 bases from V and 6 bases from J, with 14 bases in between. CDR1 is MNHNY and CDR2 is SVGAGI in the germline V gene (reference sequence). The CDR3 region is CASSYKHRGGEQYF. CDR3 DNA sequence: TGTGCCAGCAGTTACAAGCACAGGGGAGGCGAGCAGTACTTC.

The chain joins TRBV10-3 to TRBJ2-1; TRBD1 or TRBD2 may be the D gene (5 bases each). Trimming stripped 3 bases from V and 3 bases from J, with 12 bases between. The germline gives CDR1 ENHRY, CDR2 SYGVKD. The CDR3 consists of 15 residues. The CDR3 DNA follows: TGTGCCATCAGTGATGAAGGGACCCACTACAATGAGCAGTTCTTC. Amino acids: CAISDEGTHYNEQFF.

CDR3 region: CSARTSNEQFF. The CDR3 DNA reads TGCAGTGCTAGGACCTCAAATGAGCAGTTCTTC. The J gene is TRBJ2-1, the V gene TRBV20-1; no firm D call. The germline gives CDR1 DFQATT, CDR2 SNEGSKA (reference sequence). The ends were cut back, 3 bases at V and 7 bases at J, with 7 bases in the middle. The CDR3 has 11 residues.

This sequence joins TRBV28 and TRBJ2-3, with 9 bases lining up with TRBD1. Germline CDR1 and CDR2: MDHEN and SYDVKM. The CDR3 spans 16 residues. With V trimmed by 4 bases and J by 7 bases, 12 bases remained unmatched. The CDR3 sequence is CASSYPGTGFIYTQYF. The CDR3 region has the DNA TGTGCCAGCAGTTATCCCGGGACAGGGTTCATTTATACGCAGTATTTT.

This chain connects TRBV14 to TRBJ2-3; tentatively, D is TRBD2 (5 bases). The CDR3 has 19 amino acids. V was shortened by 4 bases and J by 1 base, with 24 bases between the two germline ends. Germline CDR1 is SGHDN and CDR2 is FVKESK. The CDR3 bases are TGTGCCAGCAGCCTCACGGAACGCTCCAGGTACGGGGGCACAGATACGCAGTATTTT. Its translation is CASSLTERSRYGGTDTQYF.

The chain joins TRBV11-2 to TRBJ2-1; 9 bases align to TRBD1. V gave up 5 bases and J gave up 2 bases; unmatched junction bases: 7. Germline CDR1 is SGHAT and CDR2 is FQNNGV. CDR3 length: 16 residues. The CDR3 region has the DNA TGTGCCAGCAGCCGAACCGGGACAGGGACCTACAATGAGCAGTTCTTC. This translates into CASSRTGTGTYNEQFF.

The J gene is TRBJ1-6, the V gene TRBV21-1; the D call of TRBD1 is as the table states it, not checked on the DNA. TRBV21-1 is listed as a pseudogene. The CDR3 runs 15 residues. The CDR3 reads CATNDRERYNSPLHF. The CDR3 region has the DNA TGTGCCACCAACGACAGGGAGAGGTATAATTCACCCCTCCACTTT.

The CDR3: CASSLTLRQGAISETQYF. CDR3 bases: TGTGCCAGCAGCTTAACCTTACGTCAGGGGGCCATTTCGGAGACCCAGTACTTC. The chain uses TRBV7-9 and TRBJ2-5; 8 bases agree with TRBD1. Germline V gene sequence: CDR1 SEHNR, CDR2 FQNEAQ (reference sequence). J was trimmed by 5 bases and V by 2 bases; bases with no gene match: 16. This CDR3 comprises 18 residues.

About this clone: The same CDR3 can be traced to other DNA sequences in this sample. The chain employs TRBV19 and TRBJ2-3; D assignment may be TRBD1 or TRBD2 (5 bases each). The CDR3 covers 12 residues. Germline CDR1 and CDR2: LNHDA and SQIVND (reference sequence). Trimming took off 4 bases at V and 5 bases at J, with 7 bases between the two ends. This CDR3 reads CASSSGGDTQYF. CDR3 bases: TGTGCCAGTAGTAGTGGGGGAGATACGCAGTATTTT.

This chain connects TRBV19 to TRBJ2-7, with 8 bases identical to TRBD1. V gave up 3 bases and J gave up 7 bases; unmatched junction bases: 11. CDR3 length equals 15 residues. Germline values: CDR1 LNHDA, CDR2 SQIVND (reference sequence). The CDR3 DNA follows: TGTGCCAGTAGTATCTGGGCAGGGGGCGATGGGGAGCAGTACTTC. It encodes CASSIWAGGDGEQYF.

The gene calls are TRBV10-2 and TRBJ1-5; 9 nucleotides match TRBD1. This CDR3 is 15 amino acids long. Per germline, CDR1 WSHSY and CDR2 SAAADI. J gave up 1 base and V 7 bases, and 5 bases lay outside the gene matches. The CDR3 DNA follows: TGCGCCAGCAAAGGGACAGGGTACAGCAATCAGCCCCAGCATTTT. It specifies CASKGTGYSNQPQHF.

This clone was seen more than once but under ten times. This chain uses TRBV5-8 with TRBJ1-5; D is unclear. Trimming took off 2 bases at V and 7 bases at J, with 10 bases between the two ends. The germline CDR1 and CDR2 sequences are SGHTS and YDEGEE. This CDR3 has 13 amino acids. The CDR3 DNA is TGTGCCAGCAGCTTTCCCGGGGAGCAGCCCCAGCATTTT. Translated: CASSFPGEQPQHF.

This clone has more than one count but fewer than ten. The V and J genes are TRBV7-9 and TRBJ1-2; D is unclear. This CDR3 contains 14 residues. The V and J ends lost 1 base and 8 bases respectively, with 14 bases between them. The germline V gene has CDR1 SEHNR and CDR2 FQNEAQ (reference sequence). The CDR3 sequence: CASSLVVWVLGYTF. The CDR3 DNA sequence: TGTGCCAGCAGCTTAGTCGTGTGGGTTTTGGGCTACACCTTC.

The table lists this clone with a few counts. V usage is TRBV6-1 and J usage is TRBJ2-7; 7 nucleotides agree with TRBD2. V shed 0 bases and J 4 bases; nucleotides not matched to a gene: 15. Per the germline V gene, CDR1 is MNHNS and CDR2 is SASEGT. The CDR3 spans 18 residues. CDR3 amino acids: CASSEAISLGPGRYEQYF. In DNA, the CDR3 is TGTGCCAGCAGTGAAGCGATTTCCTTAGGGCCCGGGAGGTACGAGCAGTACTTC.

This clone has just one count. The V call is TRBV6-1, the J call TRBJ1-1; no reliable D call. The CDR3 consists of 13 residues. In germline, CDR1 is MNHNS, CDR2 SASEGT. Trimming pared 2 bases from V and 7 bases from J, leaving 11 bases between. The DNA for the CDR3 is TGTGCCAGCAGTGAATGGGAGGCTGGTGAAGCTTTCTTT. Protein product: CASSEWEAGEAFF.

This clone appeared a few times. This chain uses TRBV5-8 with TRBJ1-2; D is uncertain. This CDR3 contains 14 residues. V was cut by 7 bases and J by 5 bases, with 18 bases left in between. The germline CDR1 and CDR2 sequences are SGHTS and YDEGEE. CDR3 DNA sequence: TGTGCCAGCTTCCCTATAGACACGGAGTATGGCTACACCTTC. Translating gives CASFPIDTEYGYTF.

The rearrangement links TRBV18 to TRBJ1-3; 8 bases line up with TRBD1. This CDR3 region has 17 residues. The V gene end was trimmed by 3 bases and the J gene end by 4 bases; junction bases not matched to a gene: 11. CDR1 and CDR2 (germline): KGHSH, LQKENI. The CDR3 DNA is TGTGCCAGCTCACCGCCCTGGACAGGGTATATCGGAAACACCATATATTTT. Protein product: CASSPPWTGYIGNTIYF.

The genes are TRBV9 and TRBJ1-3, with D uncertain. The CDR3 covers 17 residues. Germline CDR1 is SGDLS and CDR2 is YYNGEE. V dropped 0 bases and J dropped 2 bases, with 15 bases sitting between them. The CDR3 region is CASSVVGKGLAGNTIYF. CDR3 DNA sequence: TGTGCCAGCAGCGTAGTAGGAAAAGGTCTCGCTGGAAACACCATATATTTT.

The V call is TRBV5-1, the J call TRBJ1-2; TRBD1 might be the D (5 bases). Trimming pared 2 bases from V and 1 base from J, leaving 12 bases between. The germline CDR1 and CDR2 sequences are SGHRS and YFSETQ. The CDR3 is 15 amino acids. CDR3 in DNA: TGCGCCAGCAGCTTCCAGGGACCAATTAACTATGGCTACACCTTC. Amino acids: CASSFQGPINYGYTF.

V and J are TRBV2 and TRBJ1-1; 8 nucleotides align to TRBD1. CDR3 size: 13 residues. V lost 6 bases to trimming and J lost 1 base; unmatched junction nucleotides: 1. The germline V gene encodes CDR1 SNHLY and CDR2 FYNNEI. In nucleotides, the CDR3 is TGTGCCAGCAGGGGACAGGCGAACACTGAAGCTTTCTTT. It specifies CASRGQANTEAFF.

The chain links TRBV7-2 to TRBJ2-5; the D gene is possibly TRBD2 (5 bases). V was clipped by 5 bases and J by 9 bases, with 13 bases between them. CDR1 and CDR2 from the germline V gene are SGHTA and FQGNSA. The CDR3 runs 12 residues. This CDR3 reads CASSNPRRAQYF. CDR3 DNA: TGTGCCAGCAGCAACCCCCGGCGGGCCCAGTACTTC.

This clone was observed a few times. The rearrangement uses TRBV5-1 and TRBJ2-3, with 7 bases that match TRBD2. The V gene's germline CDR1 is SGHRS and CDR2 YFSETQ. The CDR3 covers 14 residues. Unmatched junction bases numbered 8, after V lost 4 bases and J lost 6 bases. The CDR3 here is CASSPGTTGDTQYF. CDR3 nucleotides: TGCGCCAGCAGCCCCGGGACTACTGGCGATACGCAGTATTTT.

The CDR3 loop is CASSVLAGAGELFF. The CDR3 region has the DNA TGTGCCAGCAGCGTACTAGCGGGGGCCGGGGAGCTGTTTTTT. The chain employs TRBV9 and TRBJ2-2; 10 positions agree with TRBD2. CDR1 and CDR2 (germline): SGDLS, YYNGEE. This CDR3 region has 14 residues. V trimming: 1 base; J trimming: 6 bases; junction bases outside the gene matches: 0.

The chain joins TRBV7-2 to TRBJ1-5; D remains ambiguous. In germline, CDR1 is SGHTA, CDR2 FQGNSA. This CDR3 spans 17 amino acids. V was cut by 5 bases and J by 6 bases, with 23 bases left in between. The CDR3 here is CASSPPYAASSGQPQHF. The CDR3, as DNA: TGTGCCAGCAGCCCACCTTATGCAGCCTCCTCTGGTCAGCCCCAGCATTTT.

The V gene is TRBV27, the J gene TRBJ2-6; D ambiguous. The CDR3 loop spans 13 amino acids. Germline CDR1 MNHEY, CDR2 SMNVEV (reference sequence). V was shortened by 8 bases and J by 1 base, with 6 bases between the two germline ends. In DNA form, the CDR3 reads TGTGCCAGCTTAAAATCTGGGGCCAACGTCCTGACTTTC. Its translation: CASLKSGANVLTF.

The CDR3 region is CASSLRFAGANYGYTF. The CDR3 DNA is TGTGCCAGCAGCTTAAGGTTTGCAGGGGCGAACTATGGCTACACCTTC. The chain is built from TRBV7-8 and TRBJ1-2; TRBD1 is a possible D gene (6 bases). Trimming stripped 2 bases from V and 2 bases from J, with 15 bases between. CDR1 and CDR2 (germline): SGHVS, FQNEAQ. There are 16 residues in the CDR3.

The CDR3 DNA reads TGTGCCAGCTCACCGGGTCCTAGCTCAGATACGCAGTATTTT. It yields the protein CASSPGPSSDTQYF. The chain combines TRBV18 with TRBJ2-3; D is perhaps TRBD2 (5 bases). V lost 3 bases to trimming and J lost 4 bases, with 11 bases between them. The CDR3 runs to 14 residues. Germline V lookup: CDR1 KGHSH, CDR2 LQKENI.